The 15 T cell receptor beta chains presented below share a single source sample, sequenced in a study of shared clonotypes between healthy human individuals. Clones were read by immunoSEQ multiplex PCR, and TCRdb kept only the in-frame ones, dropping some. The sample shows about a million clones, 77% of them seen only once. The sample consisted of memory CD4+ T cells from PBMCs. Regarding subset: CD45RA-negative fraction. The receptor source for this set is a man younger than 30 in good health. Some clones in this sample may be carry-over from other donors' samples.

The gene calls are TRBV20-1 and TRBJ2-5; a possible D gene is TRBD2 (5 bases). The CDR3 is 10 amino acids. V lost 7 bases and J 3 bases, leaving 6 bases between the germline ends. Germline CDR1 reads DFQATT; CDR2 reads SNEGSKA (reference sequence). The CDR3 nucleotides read TGCAGTGTCGGGGAAGAGACCCAGTACTTC. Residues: CSVGEETQYF.

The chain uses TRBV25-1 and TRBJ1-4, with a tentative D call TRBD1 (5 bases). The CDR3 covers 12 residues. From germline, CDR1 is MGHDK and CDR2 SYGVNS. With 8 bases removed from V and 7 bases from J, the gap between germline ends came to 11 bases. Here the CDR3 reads CASDSGTEKLFF. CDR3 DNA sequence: TGTGCCAGCGACTCCGGGACTGAAAAACTGTTTTTT.

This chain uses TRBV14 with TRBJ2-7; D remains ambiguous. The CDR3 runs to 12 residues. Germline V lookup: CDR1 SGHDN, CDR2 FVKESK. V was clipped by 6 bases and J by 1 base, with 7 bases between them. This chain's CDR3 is CASRGGSYEQYF. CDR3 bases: TGTGCCAGCAGAGGCGGTTCCTACGAGCAGTACTTC.

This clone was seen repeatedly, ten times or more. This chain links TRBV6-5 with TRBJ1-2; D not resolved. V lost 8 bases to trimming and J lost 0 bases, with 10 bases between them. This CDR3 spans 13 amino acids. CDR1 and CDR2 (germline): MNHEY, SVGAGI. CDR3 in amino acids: CASAPSSNYGYTF. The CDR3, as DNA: TGTGCCAGCGCTCCTTCCTCTAACTATGGCTACACCTTC.

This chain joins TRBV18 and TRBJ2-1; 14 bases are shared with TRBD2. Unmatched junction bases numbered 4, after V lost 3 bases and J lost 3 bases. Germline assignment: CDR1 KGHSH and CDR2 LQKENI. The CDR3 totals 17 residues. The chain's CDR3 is CASSPRGTSGSYNEQFF. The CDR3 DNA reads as TGTGCCAGCTCACCGCGCGGGACTAGCGGGAGCTACAATGAGCAGTTCTTC. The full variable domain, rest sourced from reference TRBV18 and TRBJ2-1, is NAGVMQNPRHLVRRRGQEARLRCSPMKGHSHVYWYRQLPEEGLKFMVYLQKENIIDESGMPKERFSAEFPKEGPSILRIQQVVRGDSAAYFCASSPRGTSGSYNEQFFGPGTRLTVL.

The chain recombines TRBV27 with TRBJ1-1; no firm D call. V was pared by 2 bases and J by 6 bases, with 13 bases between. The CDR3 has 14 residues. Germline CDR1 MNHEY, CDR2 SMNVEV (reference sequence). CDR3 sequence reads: CASSLGQSRAEAFF. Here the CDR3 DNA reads TGTGCCAGCAGTTTAGGGCAGAGTAGGGCTGAAGCTTTCTTT.

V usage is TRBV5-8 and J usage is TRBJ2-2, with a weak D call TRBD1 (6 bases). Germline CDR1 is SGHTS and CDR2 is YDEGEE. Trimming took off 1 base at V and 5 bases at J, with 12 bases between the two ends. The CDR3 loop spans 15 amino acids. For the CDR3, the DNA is TGTGCCAGCAGCTTGTGGACAGCTTTGACCGGGGAGCTGTTTTTT. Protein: CASSLWTALTGELFF.

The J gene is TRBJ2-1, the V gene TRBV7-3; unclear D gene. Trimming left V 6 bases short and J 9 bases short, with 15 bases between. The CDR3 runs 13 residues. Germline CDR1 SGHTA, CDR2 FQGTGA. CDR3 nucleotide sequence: TGTGCCAGCAGTCTCACTTTTGCAAGTGAGCAGTTCTTC. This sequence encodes CASSLTFASEQFF. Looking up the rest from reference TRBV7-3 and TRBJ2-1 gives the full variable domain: GAGVSQTPSNKVTEKGKYVELRCDPISGHTALYWYRQSLGQGPEFLIYFQGTGAADDSGLPNDRFFAVRPEGSVSTLKIQRTERGDSAVYLCASSLTFASEQFFGPGTRLTVL.

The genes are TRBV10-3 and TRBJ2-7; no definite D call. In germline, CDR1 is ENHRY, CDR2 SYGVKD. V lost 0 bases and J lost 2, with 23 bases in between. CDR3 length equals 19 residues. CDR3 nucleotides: TGTGCCATCAGTGAGTCGGCCCTCCTCGTGGAAACCTTGACCTACGAGCAGTACTTC. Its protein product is CAISESALLVETLTYEQYF.

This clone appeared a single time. CDR3 in amino acids: CASSPTGQNRETQYF. The CDR3 coding sequence is TGTGCCAGCAGCCCAACGGGCCAAAATCGAGAGACCCAGTACTTC. The chain uses TRBV5-4 and TRBJ2-5; D remains ambiguous. Trimming left V 4 bases short and J 4 bases short, with 17 bases between. The germline gives CDR1 SGHNT, CDR2 YYREEE (reference sequence). This CDR3 has 15 amino acids.

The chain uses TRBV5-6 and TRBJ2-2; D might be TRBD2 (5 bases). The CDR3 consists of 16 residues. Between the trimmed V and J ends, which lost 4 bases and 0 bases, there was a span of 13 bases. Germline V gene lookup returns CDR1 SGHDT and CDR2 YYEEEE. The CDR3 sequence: CASSPVEGSNTGELFF. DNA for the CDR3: TGTGCCAGCAGCCCCGTCGAGGGATCGAACACCGGGGAGCTGTTTTTT.

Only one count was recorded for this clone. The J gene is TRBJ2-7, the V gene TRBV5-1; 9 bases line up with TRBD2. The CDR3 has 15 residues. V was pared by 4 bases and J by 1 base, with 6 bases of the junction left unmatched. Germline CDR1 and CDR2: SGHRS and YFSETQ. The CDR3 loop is CASSPRGGDSYEQYF. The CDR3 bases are TGCGCCAGCAGCCCCCGCGGGGGGGATTCCTACGAGCAGTACTTC.

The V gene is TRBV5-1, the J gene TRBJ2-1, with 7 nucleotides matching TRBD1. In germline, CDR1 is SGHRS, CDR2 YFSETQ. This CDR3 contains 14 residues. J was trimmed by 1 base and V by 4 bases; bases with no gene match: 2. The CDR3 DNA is TGCGCCAGCAGCGTGACAGGGTCCTACAATGAGCAGTTCTTC. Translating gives CASSVTGSYNEQFF.

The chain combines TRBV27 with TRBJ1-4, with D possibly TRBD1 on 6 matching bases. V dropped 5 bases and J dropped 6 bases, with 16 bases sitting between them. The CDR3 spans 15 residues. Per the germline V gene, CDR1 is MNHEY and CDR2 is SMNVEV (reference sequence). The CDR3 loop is CASSQQGQAYEKLFF. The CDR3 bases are TGTGCCAGCAGTCAGCAGGGGCAGGCGTATGAAAAACTGTTTTTT. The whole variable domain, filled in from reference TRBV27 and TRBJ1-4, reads EAQVTQNPRYLITVTGKKLTVTCSQNMNHEYMSWYRQDPGLGLRQIYYSMNVEVTDKGDVPEGYKVSRKEKRNFPLILESPSPNQTSLYFCASSQQGQAYEKLFFGSGTQLSVL.

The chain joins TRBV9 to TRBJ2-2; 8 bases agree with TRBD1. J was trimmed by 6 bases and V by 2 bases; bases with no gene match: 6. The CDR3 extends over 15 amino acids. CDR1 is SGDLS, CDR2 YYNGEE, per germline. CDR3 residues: CASSVWTGLAGELFF. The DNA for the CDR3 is TGTGCCAGCAGCGTTTGGACAGGGCTCGCCGGGGAGCTGTTTTTT.